Listed below are T cell receptor beta chains from one sample, sequenced in a study of control samples from healthy donors and cancer patients. This table comes from immunoSEQ multiplex PCR, and its TCRdb copy is limited to in-frame clones, with some not included. There are about 210,000 clones in the sample, with roughly 2% held by the top ten. Sequencing was carried out using blood. These receptors were collected from a woman younger than 45 in good health. Both conserved end residues are part of each CDR3. A D gene is named only where the DNA matches it firmly.

j_gene: TRBJ1-6; v_gene: TRBV18; d_gene: .; CDR3aa: CASSPVTLREFNNSPLHF; CDR3nt: TGTGCCAGCTCACCAGTCACTCTTCGCGAGTTTAATAATTCACCCCTCCACTTT
j_gene: TRBJ2-7; v_gene: TRBV21-1; d_gene: .; CDR3aa: CASSKVAKGIRSYEQYF; CDR3nt: .
j_gene: TRBJ1-1; v_gene: TRBV4-1; d_gene: .; CDR3aa: CASSQDRAGNRAEAFF; CDR3nt: TGCGCCAGCAGCCAAGATCGGGCAGGGAATCGTGCTGAAGCTTTCTTT
j_gene: TRBJ1-1; v_gene: TRBV7-2; d_gene: TRBD1; CDR3aa: CASSLGAGGTTEAFF; CDR3nt: TGTGCCAGCAGCTTAGGGGCAGGGGGAACGACTGAAGCTTTCTTT
j_gene: TRBJ1-1; v_gene: TRBV6-5; d_gene: TRBD1; CDR3aa: CASGKTGVTEAFF; CDR3nt: TGTGCCAGCGGTAAGACAGGGGTGACTGAAGCTTTCTTT
j_gene: TRBJ2-5; v_gene: TRBV14; d_gene: .; CDR3aa: CASSQVWTGGETQYF; CDR3nt: TGTGCCAGCAGCCAAGTGTGGACCGGTGGAGAGACCCAGTACTTC
j_gene: TRBJ2-5; v_gene: TRBV7-6; d_gene: .; CDR3aa: CASSLDWKETQYF; CDR3nt: TGTGCCAGCAGCTTAGACTGGAAAGAGACCCAGTACTTC
j_gene: TRBJ2-7; v_gene: TRBV30; d_gene: .; CDR3aa: CASGGINGRSSYEQYF; CDR3nt: TGTGCTTCAGGTGGAATTAATGGGAGGAGCTCCTACGAGCAGTACTTC
j_gene: TRBJ1-1; v_gene: TRBV9; d_gene: .; CDR3aa: CASGTEAFF; CDR3nt: TGTGCCAGCGGGACAGAAGCTTTCTTT
j_gene: TRBJ1-5; v_gene: TRBV19; d_gene: TRBD1; CDR3aa: CASSITGGSGQPQHF; CDR3nt: TGTGCCAGTAGTATAACAGGGGGGTCAGGGCAGCCCCAGCATTTT
j_gene: TRBJ2-7; v_gene: TRBV5-4; d_gene: .; CDR3aa: CASSSPSYYEQYF; CDR3nt: TGTGCCAGCAGCAGTCCCAGCTACTACGAGCAGTACTTC
j_gene: TRBJ2-7; v_gene: TRBV27; d_gene: TRBD2; CDR3aa: CASSREGEQYF; CDR3nt: TGTGCCAGCAGTAGGGAGGGCGAGCAGTACTTC
j_gene: TRBJ2-3; v_gene: TRBV3-1/TRBV3-2; d_gene: TRBD1; CDR3aa: CASSLDRGGTDTQYF; CDR3nt: TGTGCCAGCAGCCTGGACAGGGGGGGCACAGATACGCAGTATTTT
j_gene: TRBJ1-4; v_gene: TRBV6-6; d_gene: TRBD1; CDR3aa: CASSSLAGTGDEKLFF; CDR3nt: TGTGCCAGCAGTTCCCTCGCCGGGACAGGGGACGAAAAACTGTTTTTT
j_gene: TRBJ1-3; v_gene: TRBV19; d_gene: .; CDR3aa: CASIARLRSGNTIYF; CDR3nt: TGTGCCAGTATAGCCCGACTTCGCTCTGGAAACACCATATATTTT
j_gene: TRBJ1-1; v_gene: TRBV5-6; d_gene: .; CDR3aa: CASSLYEGWNTEAFF; CDR3nt: TGTGCCAGCAGCTTGTATGAGGGATGGAACACTGAAGCTTTCTTT
j_gene: TRBJ2-7; v_gene: TRBV7-9; d_gene: .; CDR3aa: CASSSSGGGRSYEQYF; CDR3nt: TGTGCCAGCAGCTCCTCAGGGGGCGGGAGATCCTACGAGCAGTACTTC
j_gene: TRBJ1-5; v_gene: TRBV2; d_gene: .; CDR3aa: CASSEARQRGGGGSNQPQHF; CDR3nt: TGTGCCAGCAGTGAAGCGCGACAAAGAGGTGGAGGGGGGAGCAATCAGCCCCAGCATTTT
j_gene: TRBJ2-2; v_gene: TRBV28; d_gene: TRBD2; CDR3aa: CASSFRLAGGITGELFF; CDR3nt: TGTGCCAGCAGTTTCCGACTAGCGGGGGGTATCACCGGGGAGCTGTTTTTT
j_gene: TRBJ2-7; v_gene: TRBV6-1; d_gene: .; CDR3aa: CASSDRGSLSYEQYF; CDR3nt: TGTGCCAGCAGTGACAGGGGATCCCTTTCCTACGAGCAGTACTTC
j_gene: TRBJ1-3; v_gene: TRBV28; d_gene: .; CDR3aa: CATVVGGISGNTIYF; CDR3nt: TGTGCCACCGTCGTTGGGGGCATCTCTGGAAACACCATATATTTT
j_gene: TRBJ1-5; v_gene: TRBV6-5; d_gene: TRBD1; CDR3aa: CASGTGVHQPQHF; CDR3nt: TGTGCCAGCGGGACAGGGGTCCATCAGCCCCAGCATTTT
j_gene: TRBJ1-2; v_gene: TRBV19; d_gene: .; CDR3aa: CASSISRNYGYTF; CDR3nt: TGTGCCAGTAGTATTAGCCGGAACTATGGCTACACCTTC
j_gene: TRBJ1-5; v_gene: TRBV2; d_gene: .; CDR3aa: CASLGGLGQPQHF; CDR3nt: TGTGCCAGCCTAGGGGGATTGGGTCAGCCCCAGCATTTT
j_gene: TRBJ2-5; v_gene: TRBV7-2; d_gene: TRBD2; CDR3aa: CASSVSGAGETQYF; CDR3nt: TGTGCCAGCAGCGTAAGCGGGGCAGGCGAGACCCAGTACTTC